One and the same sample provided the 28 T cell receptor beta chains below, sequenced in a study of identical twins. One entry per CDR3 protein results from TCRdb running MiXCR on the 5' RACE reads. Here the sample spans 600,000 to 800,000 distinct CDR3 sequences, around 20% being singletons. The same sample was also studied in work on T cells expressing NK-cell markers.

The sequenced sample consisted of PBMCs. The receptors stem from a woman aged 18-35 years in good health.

CDR3 nucleotides: TGTGCCAGCAGCCAGGGCCGGACGACTTTGTACTTC. Translating it yields CASSQGRTTLYF. The chain couples TRBV3-1 to TRBJ2-7; D is ambiguous. Between the trimmed V and J ends, which lost 3 bases and 12 bases, there was a span of 15 bases. The CDR3 contains 12 residues. Germline V CDR1 and CDR2: LGHDT, YNNKEL (reference sequence).

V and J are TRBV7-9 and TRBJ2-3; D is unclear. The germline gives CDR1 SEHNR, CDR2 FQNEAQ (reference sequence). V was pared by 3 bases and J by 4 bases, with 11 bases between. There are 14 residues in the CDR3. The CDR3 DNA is TGTGCCAGCAGCTTTGACTTGCCGCCAGATACGCAGTATTTT. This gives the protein CASSFDLPPDTQYF.

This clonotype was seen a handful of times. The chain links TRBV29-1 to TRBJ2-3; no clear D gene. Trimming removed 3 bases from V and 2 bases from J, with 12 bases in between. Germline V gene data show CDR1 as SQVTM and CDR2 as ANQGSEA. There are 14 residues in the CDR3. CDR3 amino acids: CSVEVQLTTDTQYF. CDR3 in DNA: TGCAGCGTTGAGGTCCAGCTTACCACAGATACGCAGTATTTT.

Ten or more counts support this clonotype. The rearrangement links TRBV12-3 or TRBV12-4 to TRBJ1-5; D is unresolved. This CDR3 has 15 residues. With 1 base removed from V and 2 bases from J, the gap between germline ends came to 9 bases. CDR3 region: CASSLGRRGNQPQHF. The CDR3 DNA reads TGTGCCAGCAGTTTAGGAAGAAGGGGCAATCAGCCCCAGCATTTT.

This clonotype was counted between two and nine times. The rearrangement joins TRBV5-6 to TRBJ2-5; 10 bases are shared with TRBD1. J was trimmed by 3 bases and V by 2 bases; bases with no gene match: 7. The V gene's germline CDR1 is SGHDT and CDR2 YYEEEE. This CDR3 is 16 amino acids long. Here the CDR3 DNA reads TGTGCCAGCAGCTTTAGGACAGGGGGAGAAAAAGAGACCCAGTACTTC. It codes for CASSFRTGGEKETQYF.

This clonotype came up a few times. This chain's CDR3 is CASSPSGGGYTF. Written as DNA, the CDR3 is TGTGCCAGCAGTCCATCCGGGGGCGGCTACACCTTC. The chain joins TRBV7-9 to TRBJ1-2, with D perhaps matching TRBD1 (6 bases). This CDR3 region has 12 residues. Trimming cost V 6 bases and J 8 bases, with 13 bases left between them. Germline CDR1 SEHNR, CDR2 FQNEAQ (reference sequence).

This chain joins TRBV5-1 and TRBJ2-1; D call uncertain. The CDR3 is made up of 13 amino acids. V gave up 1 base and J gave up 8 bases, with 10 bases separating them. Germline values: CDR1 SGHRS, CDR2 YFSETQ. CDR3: CASSLKRLDEQFF. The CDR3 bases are TGCGCCAGCAGCTTGAAGAGGCTGGATGAGCAGTTCTTC.

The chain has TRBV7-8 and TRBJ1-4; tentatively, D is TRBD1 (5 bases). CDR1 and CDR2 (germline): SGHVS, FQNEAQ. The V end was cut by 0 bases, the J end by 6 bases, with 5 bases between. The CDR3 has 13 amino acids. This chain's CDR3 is CASSLAGDEKLFF. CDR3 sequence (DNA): TGTGCCAGCAGCTTAGCAGGGGATGAAAAACTGTTTTTT.

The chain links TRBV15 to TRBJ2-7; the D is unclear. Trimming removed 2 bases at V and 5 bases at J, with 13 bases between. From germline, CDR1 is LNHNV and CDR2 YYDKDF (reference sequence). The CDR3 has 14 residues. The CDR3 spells CATSRPGSGNEQYF. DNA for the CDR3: TGTGCCACCAGCAGACCTGGATCCGGAAACGAGCAGTACTTC.

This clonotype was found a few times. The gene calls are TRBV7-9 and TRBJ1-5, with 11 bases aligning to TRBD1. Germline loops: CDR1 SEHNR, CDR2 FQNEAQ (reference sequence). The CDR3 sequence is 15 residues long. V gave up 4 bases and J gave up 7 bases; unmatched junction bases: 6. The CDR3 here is CASSSGQGAGQPQHF. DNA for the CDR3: TGTGCCAGCAGCTCCGGACAGGGGGCAGGGCAGCCCCAGCATTTT.

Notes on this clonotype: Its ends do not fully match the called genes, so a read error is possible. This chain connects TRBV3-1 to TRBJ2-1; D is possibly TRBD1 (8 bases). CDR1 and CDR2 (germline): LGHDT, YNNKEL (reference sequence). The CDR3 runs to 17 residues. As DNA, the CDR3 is TGTGCCAGCACCCAAGACAGGGAGGGGACAGGCTTAAATGAGCAGTTCTTC. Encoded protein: CASTQDREGTGLNEQFF.

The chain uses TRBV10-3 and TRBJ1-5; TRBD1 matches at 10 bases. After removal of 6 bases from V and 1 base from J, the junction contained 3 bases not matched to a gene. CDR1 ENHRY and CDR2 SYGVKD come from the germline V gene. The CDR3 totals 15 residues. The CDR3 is CAIRGDRGSNQPQHF. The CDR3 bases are TGTGCCATCAGGGGGGACAGGGGAAGCAATCAGCCCCAGCATTTT.

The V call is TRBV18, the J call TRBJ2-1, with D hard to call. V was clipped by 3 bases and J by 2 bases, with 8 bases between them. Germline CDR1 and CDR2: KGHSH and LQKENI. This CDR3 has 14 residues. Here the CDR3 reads CASSPKAAYNEQFF. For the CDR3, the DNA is TGTGCCAGCTCACCCAAGGCAGCCTACAATGAGCAGTTCTTC.

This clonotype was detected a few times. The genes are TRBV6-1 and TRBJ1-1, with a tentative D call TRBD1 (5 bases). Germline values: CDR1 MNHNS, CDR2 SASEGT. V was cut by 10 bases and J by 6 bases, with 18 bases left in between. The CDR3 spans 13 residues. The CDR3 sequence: CATLRGGLSEAFF. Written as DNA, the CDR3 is TGTGCCACCCTGCGGGGGGGTTTGTCTGAAGCTTTCTTT.

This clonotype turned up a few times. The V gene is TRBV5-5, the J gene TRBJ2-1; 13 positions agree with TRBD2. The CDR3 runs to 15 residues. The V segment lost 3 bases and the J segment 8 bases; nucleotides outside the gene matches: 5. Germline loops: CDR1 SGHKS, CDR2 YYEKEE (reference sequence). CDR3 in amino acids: CASSWTSGSGDEQFF. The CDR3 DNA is TGTGCCAGCAGCTGGACTAGCGGGAGCGGGGATGAGCAGTTCTTC. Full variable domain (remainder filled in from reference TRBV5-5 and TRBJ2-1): DAGVTQSPTHLIKTRGQQVTLRCSPISGHKSVSWYQQVLGQGPQFIFQYYEKEERGRGNFPDRFSARQFPNYSSELNVNALLLGDSALYLCASSWTSGSGDEQFFGPGTRLTVL.

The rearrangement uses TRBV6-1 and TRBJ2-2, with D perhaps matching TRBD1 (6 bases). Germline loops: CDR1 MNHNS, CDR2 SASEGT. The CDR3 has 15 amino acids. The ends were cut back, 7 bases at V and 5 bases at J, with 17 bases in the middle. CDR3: CASKITGKGTGELFF. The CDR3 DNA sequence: TGTGCCAGCAAAATAACAGGGAAAGGAACCGGGGAGCTGTTTTTT.

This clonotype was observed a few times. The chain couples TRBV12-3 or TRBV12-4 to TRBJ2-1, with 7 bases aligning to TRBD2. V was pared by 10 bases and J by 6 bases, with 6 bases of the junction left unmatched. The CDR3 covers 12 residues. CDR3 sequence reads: CATWEGINEQFF. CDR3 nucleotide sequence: TGTGCCACTTGGGAGGGAATCAATGAGCAGTTCTTC.

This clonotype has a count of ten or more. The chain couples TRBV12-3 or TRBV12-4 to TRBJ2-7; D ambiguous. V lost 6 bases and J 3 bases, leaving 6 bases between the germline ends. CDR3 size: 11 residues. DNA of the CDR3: TGTGCCAGCAGACAGTACTACGAGCAGTACTTC. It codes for CASRQYYEQYF.

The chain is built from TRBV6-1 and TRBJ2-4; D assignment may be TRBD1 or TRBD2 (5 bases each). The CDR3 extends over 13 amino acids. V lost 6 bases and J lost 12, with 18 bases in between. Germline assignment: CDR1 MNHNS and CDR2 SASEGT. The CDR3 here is CASSRGRLLNQYF. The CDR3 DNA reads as TGTGCCAGCAGCCGGGGACGACTCCTAAATCAGTACTTC.

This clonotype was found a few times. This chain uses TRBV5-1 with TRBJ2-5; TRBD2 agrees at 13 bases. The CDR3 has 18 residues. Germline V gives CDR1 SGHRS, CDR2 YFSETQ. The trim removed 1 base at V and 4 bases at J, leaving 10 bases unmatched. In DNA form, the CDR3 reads TGCGCCAGCAGCTTGACCCGGACTAGCGGGAGTGAGCGAGAGACCCAGTACTTC. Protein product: CASSLTRTSGSERETQYF.

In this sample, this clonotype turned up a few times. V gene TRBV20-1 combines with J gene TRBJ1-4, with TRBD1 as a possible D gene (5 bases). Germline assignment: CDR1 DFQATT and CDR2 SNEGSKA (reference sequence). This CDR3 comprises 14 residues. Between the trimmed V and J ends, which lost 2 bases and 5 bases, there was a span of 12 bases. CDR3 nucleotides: TGCAGTGCTAGAAGACCCGGGGCAAATGAAAAACTGTTTTTT. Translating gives CSARRPGANEKLFF.

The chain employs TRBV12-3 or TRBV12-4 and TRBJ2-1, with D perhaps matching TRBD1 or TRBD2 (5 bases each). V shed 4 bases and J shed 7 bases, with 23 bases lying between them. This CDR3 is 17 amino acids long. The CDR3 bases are TGTGCCAGCAGTTCATACCCCGGGACGTCAAAGGCAAATGAGCAGTTCTTC. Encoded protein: CASSSYPGTSKANEQFF.

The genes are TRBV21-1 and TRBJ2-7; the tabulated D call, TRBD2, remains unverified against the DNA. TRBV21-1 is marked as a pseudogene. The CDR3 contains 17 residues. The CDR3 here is CASSILPLARFSYEQYF. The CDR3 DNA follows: TGTGCCAGCAGCATTCTCCCGTTGGCCCGATTCTCCTACGAGCAGTACTTC.

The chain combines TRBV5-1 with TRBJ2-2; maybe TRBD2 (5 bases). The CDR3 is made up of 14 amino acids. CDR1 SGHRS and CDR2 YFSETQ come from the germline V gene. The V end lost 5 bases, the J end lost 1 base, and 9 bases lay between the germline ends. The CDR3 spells CASRGAVNTGELFF. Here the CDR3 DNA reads TGCGCCAGCAGGGGAGCGGTGAACACCGGGGAGCTGTTTTTT.

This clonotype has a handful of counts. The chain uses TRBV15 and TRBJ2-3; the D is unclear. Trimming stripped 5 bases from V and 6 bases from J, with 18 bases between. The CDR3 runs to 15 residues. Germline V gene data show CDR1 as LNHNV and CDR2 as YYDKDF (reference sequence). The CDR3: CATSLQRASRDTQYF. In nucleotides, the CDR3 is TGTGCCACCAGCCTACAAAGGGCCTCGAGGGATACGCAGTATTTT. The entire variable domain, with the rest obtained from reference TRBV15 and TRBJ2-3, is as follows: DAMVIQNPRYQVTQFGKPVTLSCSQTLNHNVMYWYQQKSSQAPKLLFHYYDKDFNNEADTPDNFQSRRPNTSFCFLDIRSPGLGDTAMYLCATSLQRASRDTQYFGPGTRLTVL.

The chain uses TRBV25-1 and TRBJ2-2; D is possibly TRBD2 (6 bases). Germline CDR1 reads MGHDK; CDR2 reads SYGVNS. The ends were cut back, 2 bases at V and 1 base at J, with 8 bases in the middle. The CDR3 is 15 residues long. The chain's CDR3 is CASSEPGLNTGELFF. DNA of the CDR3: TGTGCCAGCAGTGAACCGGGACTGAACACCGGGGAGCTGTTTTTT.

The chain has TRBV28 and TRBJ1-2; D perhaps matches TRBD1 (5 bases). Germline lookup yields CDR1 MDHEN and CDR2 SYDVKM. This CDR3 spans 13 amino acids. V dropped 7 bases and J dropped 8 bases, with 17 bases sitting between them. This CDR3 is CASIGAGLRGYTF. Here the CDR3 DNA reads TGTGCCAGCATCGGGGCGGGGTTGAGGGGCTACACCTTC.

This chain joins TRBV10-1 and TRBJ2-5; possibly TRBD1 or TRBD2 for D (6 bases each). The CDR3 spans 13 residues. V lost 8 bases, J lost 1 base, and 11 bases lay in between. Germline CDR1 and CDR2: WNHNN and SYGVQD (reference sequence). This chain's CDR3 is CASGGLGQETQYF. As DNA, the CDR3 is TGCGCCAGCGGGGGGCTAGGCCAAGAGACCCAGTACTTC.